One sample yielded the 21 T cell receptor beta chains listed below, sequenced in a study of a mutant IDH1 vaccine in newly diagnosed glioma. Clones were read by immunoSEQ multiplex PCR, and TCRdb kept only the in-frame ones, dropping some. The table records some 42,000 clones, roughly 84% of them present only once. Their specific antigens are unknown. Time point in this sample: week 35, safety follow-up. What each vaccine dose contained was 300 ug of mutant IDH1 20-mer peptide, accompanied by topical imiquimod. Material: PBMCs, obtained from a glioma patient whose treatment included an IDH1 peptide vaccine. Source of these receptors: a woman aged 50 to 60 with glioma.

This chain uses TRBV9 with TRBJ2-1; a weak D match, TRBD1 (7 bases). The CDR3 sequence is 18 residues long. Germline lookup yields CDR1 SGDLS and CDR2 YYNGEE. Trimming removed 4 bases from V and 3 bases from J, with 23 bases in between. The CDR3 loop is CASSLHPGDRDLYNEQFF. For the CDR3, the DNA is TGTGCCAGCAGCCTCCATCCGGGGGACAGAGATCTCTACAATGAGCAGTTCTTC.

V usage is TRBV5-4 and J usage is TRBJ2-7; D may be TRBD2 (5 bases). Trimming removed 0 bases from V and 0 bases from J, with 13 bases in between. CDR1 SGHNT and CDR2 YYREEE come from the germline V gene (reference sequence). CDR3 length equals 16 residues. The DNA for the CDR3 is TGTGCCAGCAGCTTGGCCTTTACTGGGAGCTCCTACGAGCAGTACTTC. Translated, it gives CASSLAFTGSSYEQYF.

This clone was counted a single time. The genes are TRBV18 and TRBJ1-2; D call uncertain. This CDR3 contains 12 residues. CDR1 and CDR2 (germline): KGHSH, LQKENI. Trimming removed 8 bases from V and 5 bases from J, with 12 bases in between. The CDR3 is CASRASSYGYTF. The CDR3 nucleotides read TGTGCCAGCCGGGCGAGCTCGTATGGCTACACCTTC.

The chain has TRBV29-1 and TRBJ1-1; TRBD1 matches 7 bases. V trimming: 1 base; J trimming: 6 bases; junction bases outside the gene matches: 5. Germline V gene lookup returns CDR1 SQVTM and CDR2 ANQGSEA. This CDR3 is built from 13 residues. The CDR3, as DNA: TGCAGCGTTGAAGCCCGACAGGGTCCTGAAGCTTTCTTT. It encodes CSVEARQGPEAFF.

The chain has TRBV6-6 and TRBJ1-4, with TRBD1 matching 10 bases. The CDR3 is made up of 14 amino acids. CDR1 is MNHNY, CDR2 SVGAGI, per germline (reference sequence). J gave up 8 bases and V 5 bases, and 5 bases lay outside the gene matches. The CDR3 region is CASSDRGHREKLFF. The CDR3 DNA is TGTGCCAGCAGTGACAGGGGGCATCGGGAAAAACTGTTTTTT.

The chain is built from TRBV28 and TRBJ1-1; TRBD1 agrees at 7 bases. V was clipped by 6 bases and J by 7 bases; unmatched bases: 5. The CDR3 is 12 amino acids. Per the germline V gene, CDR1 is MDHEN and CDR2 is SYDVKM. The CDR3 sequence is CASRIYRGEAFF. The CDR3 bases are TGTGCCAGCAGGATTTACAGGGGTGAAGCTTTCTTT.

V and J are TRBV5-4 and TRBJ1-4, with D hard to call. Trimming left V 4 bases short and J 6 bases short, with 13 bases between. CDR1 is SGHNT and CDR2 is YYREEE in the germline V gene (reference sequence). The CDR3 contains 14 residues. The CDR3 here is CASSVERLYEKLFF. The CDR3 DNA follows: TGTGCCAGCAGCGTGGAGAGGTTATATGAAAAACTGTTTTTT.

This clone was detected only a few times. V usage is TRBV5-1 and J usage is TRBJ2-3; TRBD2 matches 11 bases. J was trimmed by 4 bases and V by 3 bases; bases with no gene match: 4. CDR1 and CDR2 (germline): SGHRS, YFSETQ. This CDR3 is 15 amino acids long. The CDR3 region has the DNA TGCGCCAGCAGCTATAGCGGGGGGGACCCAGATACGCAGTATTTT. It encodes CASSYSGGDPDTQYF.

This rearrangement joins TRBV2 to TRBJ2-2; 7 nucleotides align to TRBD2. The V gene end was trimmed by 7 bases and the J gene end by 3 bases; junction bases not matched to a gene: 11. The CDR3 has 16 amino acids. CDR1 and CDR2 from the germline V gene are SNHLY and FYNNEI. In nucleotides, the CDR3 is TGTGCCAGCACCCCCTATGGCGGGGGTTACACCGGGGAGCTGTTTTTT. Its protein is CASTPYGGGYTGELFF.

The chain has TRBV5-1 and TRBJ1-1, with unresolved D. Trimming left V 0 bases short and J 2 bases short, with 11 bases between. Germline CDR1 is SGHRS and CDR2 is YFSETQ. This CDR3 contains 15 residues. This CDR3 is CASSLAGVGNTEAFF. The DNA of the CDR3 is TGCGCCAGCAGCTTGGCCGGGGTCGGTAACACTGAAGCTTTCTTT.

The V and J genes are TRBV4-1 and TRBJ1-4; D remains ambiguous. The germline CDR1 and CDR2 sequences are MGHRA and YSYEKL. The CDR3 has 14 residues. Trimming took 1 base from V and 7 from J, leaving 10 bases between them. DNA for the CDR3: TGCGCCAGCAGCCAAGGATCGACGGGTGAAAAACTGTTTTTT. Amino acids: CASSQGSTGEKLFF.

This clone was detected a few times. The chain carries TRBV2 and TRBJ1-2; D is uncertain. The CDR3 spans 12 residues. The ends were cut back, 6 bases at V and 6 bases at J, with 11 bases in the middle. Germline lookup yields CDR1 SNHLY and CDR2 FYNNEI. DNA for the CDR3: TGTGCCAGCAGATTAGAATTTGATGGCTACACCTTC. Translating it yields CASRLEFDGYTF. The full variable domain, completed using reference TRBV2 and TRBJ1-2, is EPEVTQTPSHQVTQMGQEVILRCVPISNHLYFYWYRQILGQKVEFLVSFYNNEISEKSEIFDDQFSVERPDGSNFTLKIRSTKLEDSAMYFCASRLEFDGYTFGSGTRLTVV.

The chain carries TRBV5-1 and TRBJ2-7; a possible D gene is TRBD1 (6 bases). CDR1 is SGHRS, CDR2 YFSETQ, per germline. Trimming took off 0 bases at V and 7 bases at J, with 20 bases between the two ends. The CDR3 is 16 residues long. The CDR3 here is CASSLDVGTYLEEQYF. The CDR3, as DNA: TGCGCCAGCAGCTTGGATGTGGGGACATATTTGGAGGAGCAGTACTTC.

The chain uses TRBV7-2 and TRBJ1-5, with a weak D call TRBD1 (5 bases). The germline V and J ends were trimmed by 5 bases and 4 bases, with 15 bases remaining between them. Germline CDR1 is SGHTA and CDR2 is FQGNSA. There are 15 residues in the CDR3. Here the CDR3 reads CASSLGQGLNQPQHF. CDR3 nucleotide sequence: TGTGCCAGCAGCCTGGGGCAGGGCCTTAATCAGCCCCAGCATTTT.

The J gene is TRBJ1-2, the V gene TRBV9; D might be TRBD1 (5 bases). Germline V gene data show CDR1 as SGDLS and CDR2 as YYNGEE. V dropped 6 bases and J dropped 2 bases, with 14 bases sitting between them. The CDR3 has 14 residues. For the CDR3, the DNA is TGTGCCAGCACCACTGACGGGGCCAACTATGGCTACACCTTC. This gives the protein CASTTDGANYGYTF. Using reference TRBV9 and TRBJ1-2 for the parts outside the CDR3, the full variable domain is DSGVTQTPKHLITATGQRVTLRCSPRSGDLSVYWYQQSLDQGLQFLIQYYNGEERAKGNILERFSAQQFPDLHSELNLSSLELGDSALYFCASTTDGANYGYTFGSGTRLTVV.

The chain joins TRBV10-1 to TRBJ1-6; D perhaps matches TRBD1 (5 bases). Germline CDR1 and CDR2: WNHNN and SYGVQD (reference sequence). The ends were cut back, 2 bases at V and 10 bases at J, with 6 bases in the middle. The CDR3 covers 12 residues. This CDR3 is CASSEGGSPLHF. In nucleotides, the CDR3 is TGCGCCAGCAGTGAGGGGGGGTCACCCCTCCACTTT.

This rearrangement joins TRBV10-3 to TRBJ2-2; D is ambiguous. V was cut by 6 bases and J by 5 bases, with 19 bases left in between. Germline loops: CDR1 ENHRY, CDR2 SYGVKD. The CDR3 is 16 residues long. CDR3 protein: CAIRERQAASTGELFF. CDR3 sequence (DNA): TGTGCCATCAGGGAGAGACAAGCAGCTTCTACCGGGGAGCTGTTTTTT.

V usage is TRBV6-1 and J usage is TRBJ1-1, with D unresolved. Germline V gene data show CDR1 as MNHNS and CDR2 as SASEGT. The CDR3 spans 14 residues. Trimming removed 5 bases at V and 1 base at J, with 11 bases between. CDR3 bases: TGTGCCAGCAGTTCTTCCGCGAGGAACACTGAAGCTTTCTTT. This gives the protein CASSSSARNTEAFF.

The CDR3 region is CASSRGGFDQPQHF. In nucleotides, the CDR3 is TGTGCCAGCAGCCGTGGCGGGTTCGATCAGCCCCAGCATTTT. V usage is TRBV5-6 and J usage is TRBJ1-5, with no clear D. This CDR3 is built from 14 residues. Trimming removed 4 bases at V and 5 bases at J, with 13 bases between. CDR1 is SGHDT, CDR2 YYEEEE, per germline.

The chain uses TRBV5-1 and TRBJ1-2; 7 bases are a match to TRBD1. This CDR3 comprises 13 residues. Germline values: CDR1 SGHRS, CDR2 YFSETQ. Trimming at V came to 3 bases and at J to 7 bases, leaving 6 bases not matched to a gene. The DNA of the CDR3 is TGCGCCAGCAGCTATCAGGGGGACGGTGGCTACACCTTC. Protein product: CASSYQGDGGYTF.

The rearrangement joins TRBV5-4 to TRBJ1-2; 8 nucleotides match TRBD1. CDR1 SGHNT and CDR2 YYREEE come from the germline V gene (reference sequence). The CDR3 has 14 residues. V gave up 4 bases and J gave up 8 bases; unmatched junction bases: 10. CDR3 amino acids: CASSSGRGQDGYTF. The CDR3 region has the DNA TGTGCCAGCAGCAGCGGCAGGGGGCAGGACGGCTACACCTTC.